Listed below are T cell receptor beta chains from one sample, sequenced in a study of cytomegalovirus exposure and HLA in healthy donors. Some clones are missing from TCRdb's copy, which holds only in-frame ones; the method was immunoSEQ multiplex PCR. This sample has almost 200,000 clones, with 70% to 80% found just once. The source material was PBMCs. The receptor set was obtained from a male donor in good health and CMV-seropositive. CDR3s include the opening cysteine and the closing phenylalanine or tryptophan. D genes are given only for firm matches. Clone size is shown for a subset of rows, as once, few, many or a class of expanded clone.

>TRBV5-5|-|TRBJ1-1|TRBD1
TGTGCCAGCAGCTTCACAGGGGGCACTGAAGCTTTCTTT
CASSFTGGTEAFF
>TRBV6-5|few|TRBJ1-2|TRBD1
TGTGCCAGCAGTCGCCTAGGGGACAGCACCTATGGCTACACCTTC
CASSRLGDSTYGYTF
>TRBV2|-|TRBJ1-2|-
TGTGCCACTAGGGGTTCGGCAGGGGTGGGCTACACCTTC
CATRGSAGVGYTF
>TRBV7-9|-|TRBJ2-1|TRBD1
TGTGCCAGCAGCCCAAAAAACGGACAGGGCATTGGTGAGCAGTTCTTC
CASSPKNGQGIGEQFF
>TRBV29-1|-|TRBJ1-6|TRBD1
TGCAGCGTGAGGACAGGGCCAAGCTCACCCCTCCACTTT
CSVRTGPSSPLHF
>TRBV28|few|TRBJ2-1|-
TGTGCCAGCACCGAGGGTGGCTCCTACAATGAGCAGTTCTTC
CASTEGGSYNEQFF
>TRBV9|-|TRBJ2-7|-
TGTGCCAGCAGCGCAACCGCGCACGAGCAGTACTTC
CASSATAHEQYF
>TRBV25-1|-|TRBJ1-6|TRBD1
TGTGCCAGCAGTGCGTCGACAGGGGATAATTCACCCCTCCACTTT
CASSASTGDNSPLHF
>TRBV5-1|-|TRBJ2-2|-
TGCGCCAGCAGCTTGGGTAGTTCCACCGGGGAGCTGTTTTTT
CASSLGSSTGELFF
>TRBV5-6|-|TRBJ2-2|TRBD2
TGTGCCAGCAGCTTCGGTGGAGTAGCTAGCGGGTTCGGGGAGCTGTTTTTT
CASSFGGVASGFGELFF
>TRBV4-2|few|TRBJ2-7|-
TGTGCCAGCAGCCAAGAACAGGTAGCCTACGAGCAGTACTTC
CASSQEQVAYEQYF
>TRBV4-3|-|TRBJ2-7|TRBD2
TGCGCCAGCAGCCAAATAGCGGGAGGTATCTCCTACGAGCAGTACTTC
CASSQIAGGISYEQYF
>TRBV27|-|TRBJ2-7|TRBD1
TGTGCCAGCAGTTTATCGACAGGGCGGGAGCAGTACTTC
CASSLSTGREQYF
>TRBV7-9|-|TRBJ2-7|TRBD2
TGTGCCAGCAGCCCTCGGGGAGGGATCGCCGAATACGAGCAGTACTTC
CASSPRGGIAEYEQYF
>TRBV7-9|-|TRBJ2-2|TRBD2
TGTGCCAGCAGCTTAGTAGGGACTAGTACGAACACCGGGGAGCTGTTTTTT
CASSLVGTSTNTGELFF
>TRBV13|few|TRBJ2-1|-
TGTGCCAGCAGCCACATGAGGGCTAGCTCCTACAATGAGCAGTTCTTC
CASSHMRASSYNEQFF
>TRBV27|-|TRBJ2-6|-
TGTGCCACCATAACCCCGGGCAGGGCTGGGGCCAACGTCCTGACTTTC
CATITPGRAGANVLTF
>TRBV7-2|once|TRBJ2-4|-
TGTGCCAGCAGCCAGGGGCCGGTGGCCAAAAACATTCAGTACTTC
CASSQGPVAKNIQYF
>TRBV5-6|few|TRBJ1-6|TRBD1
TGTGCCAGCAGTGATAGGACAGGGTATAATTCACCCCTCCACTTT
CASSDRTGYNSPLHF
>TRBV6-5|-|TRBJ1-3|TRBD1
TGTGCCAGCGGGTTTTTGAACAGGGGGAGAAACACCATATATTTT
CASGFLNRGRNTIYF